The text below deals with one TCR beta chain. Its specificity is unknown. The junction shows a germline mismatch at one end, possibly a read error. These data belong to a study of T-cell memory formation after mild COVID-19. The CDR3 is 12 amino acids. Germline lookup yields CDR1 MNHEY and CDR2 SVGAGI. Findings of the study overall: Those CD4+ clones that contracted were mainly in CM and EM (CD8+ ones in EMRA). While clones contracting from day 15 to 85 were balanced between CD4 and CD8, later expanders leaned CD4+.

TCRdb re-called the 5' RACE reads with MiXCR, one entry per CDR3 protein. Of 160,000 or so distinct CDR3 sequences in the sample, roughly 31% were seen once. This receptor was taken from an adult woman who had mild COVID-19 (a few samples of this study predate the infection). Cell type and time point are not known. The chain couples TRBV6-5 to TRBJ2-7, with 8 bases that match TRBD1. Specimen: PBMCs or a T cell subset sorted from them (not recorded which). The CDR3 loop reads CASSEPQGERYF. The CDR3 DNA sequence: TGTGCCAGCAGTGAACCACAGGGGGAGCGGTACTTC.